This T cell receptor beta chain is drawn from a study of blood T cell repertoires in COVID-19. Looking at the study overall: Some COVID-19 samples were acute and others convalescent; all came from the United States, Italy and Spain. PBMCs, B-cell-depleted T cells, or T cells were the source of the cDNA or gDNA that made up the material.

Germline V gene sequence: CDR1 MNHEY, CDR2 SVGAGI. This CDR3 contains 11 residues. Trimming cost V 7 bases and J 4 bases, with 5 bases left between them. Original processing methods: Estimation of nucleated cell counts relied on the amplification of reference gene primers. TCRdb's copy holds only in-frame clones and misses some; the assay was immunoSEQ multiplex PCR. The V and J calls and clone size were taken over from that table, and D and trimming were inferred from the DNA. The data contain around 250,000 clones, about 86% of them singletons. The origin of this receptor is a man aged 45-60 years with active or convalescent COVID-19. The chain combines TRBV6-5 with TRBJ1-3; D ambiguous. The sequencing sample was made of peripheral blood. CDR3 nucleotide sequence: TGTGCCAGCATCCGGGGAAACACCATATATTTT. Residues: CASIRGNTIYF.